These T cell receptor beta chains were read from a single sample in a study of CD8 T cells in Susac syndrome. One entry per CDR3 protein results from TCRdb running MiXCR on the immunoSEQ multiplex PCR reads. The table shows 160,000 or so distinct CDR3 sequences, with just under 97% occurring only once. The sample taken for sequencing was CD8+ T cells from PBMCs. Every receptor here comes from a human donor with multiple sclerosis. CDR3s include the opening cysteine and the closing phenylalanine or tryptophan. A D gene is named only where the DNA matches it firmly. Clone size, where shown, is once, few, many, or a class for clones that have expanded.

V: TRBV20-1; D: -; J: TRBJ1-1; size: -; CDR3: CSARDQYWGPEAFF; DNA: TGCAGTGCTAGAGATCAATATTGGGGCCCTGAAGCTTTCTTT
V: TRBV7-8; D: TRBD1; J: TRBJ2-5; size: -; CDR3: CASIDTKGGEETQYF; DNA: TGTGCCAGCATCGACACCAAAGGGGGCGAAGAGACCCAGTACTTC
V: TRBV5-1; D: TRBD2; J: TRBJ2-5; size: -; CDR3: CASSMGTSEETQYF; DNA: TGCGCCAGCAGCATGGGGACTAGTGAAGAGACCCAGTACTTC
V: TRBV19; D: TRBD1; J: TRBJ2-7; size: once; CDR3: CASSTGTGIPSYEQYF; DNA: TGTGCCAGTAGCACCGGGACAGGAATCCCTTCCTACGAGCAGTACTTC
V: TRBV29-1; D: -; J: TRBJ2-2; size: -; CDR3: CSVEPNTGELFF; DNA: TGCAGCGTTGAACCGAACACCGGGGAGCTGTTTTTT
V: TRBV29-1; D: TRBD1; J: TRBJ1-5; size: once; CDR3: CSALTGDSNQPQRF; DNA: TGCAGCGCTCTAACAGGGGATAGCAATCAGCCCCAGCGTTTT
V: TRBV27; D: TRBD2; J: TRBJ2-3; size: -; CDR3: CASSGLAGDPSTDTQYF; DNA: TGTGCCAGCTCGGGACTAGCGGGGGACCCTAGCACAGATACGCAGTATTTT
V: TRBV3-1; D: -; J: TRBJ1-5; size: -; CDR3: CASSPYRNQPQHF; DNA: TGTGCCAGCAGCCCGTACAGGAATCAGCCCCAGCATTTT
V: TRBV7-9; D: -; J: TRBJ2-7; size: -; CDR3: CASSPRDYEQYF; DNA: TGTGCCAGCAGCCCCCGTGACTACGAGCAGTACTTC
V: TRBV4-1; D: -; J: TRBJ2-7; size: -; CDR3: CASSQGEDEQYF; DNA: TGCGCCAGCAGCCAAGGGGAGGACGAGCAGTACTTC
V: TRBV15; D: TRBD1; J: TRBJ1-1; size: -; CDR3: CATTRDRNSATEAFF; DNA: TGTGCCACCACCCGGGACAGGAATAGTGCCACTGAAGCTTTCTTT
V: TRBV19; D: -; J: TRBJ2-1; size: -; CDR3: CASSASTISYNEQFF; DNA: TGTGCCAGTAGTGCCTCAACCATCTCCTACAATGAGCAGTTCTTC
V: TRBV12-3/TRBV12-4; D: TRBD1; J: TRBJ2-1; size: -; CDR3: CASRAGGNEQFF; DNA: TGTGCCAGCAGGGCAGGGGGTAATGAGCAGTTCTTC
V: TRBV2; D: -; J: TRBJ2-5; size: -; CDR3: CASRFDSQETQYF; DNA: TGTGCCAGCAGATTTGACAGTCAAGAGACCCAGTACTTC
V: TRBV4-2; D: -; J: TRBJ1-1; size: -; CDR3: CASSHETGTEAFF; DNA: TGTGCCAGCAGCCACGAGACGGGCACTGAAGCTTTCTTT
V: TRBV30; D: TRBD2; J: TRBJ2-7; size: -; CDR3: CASKAGDFPYEQYF; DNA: TGTGCCAGCAAAGCGGGGGATTTTCCCTACGAGCAGTACTTC
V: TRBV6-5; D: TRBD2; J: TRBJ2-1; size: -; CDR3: CASSYTSGGAGPRNEQFF; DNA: TGTGCCAGCAGTTATACTAGCGGGGGGGCCGGCCCGAGAAATGAGCAGTTCTTC